The 27 T cell receptor beta chains in this list originate from one sample, sequenced in a study of T cell responses to AZD1222 COVID-19 vaccine. Assay used: immunoSEQ multiplex PCR; TCRdb lists only in-frame clones, some missing. In the table there are some 90,000 clones, 70% to 90% of which are singletons. The specimen comprised peripheral blood, sampled on day 0 of AZD1222 vaccination. The origin of the receptors is an adult in good health.

The DNA of the CDR3 is TGTGCCAGCAGAATCAGGTGGAACTATGGCTACACCTTC. Amino acids: CASRIRWNYGYTF. The chain is built from TRBV6-5 and TRBJ1-2, with D unresolved. The CDR3 runs 13 residues. Per the germline V gene, CDR1 is MNHEY and CDR2 is SVGAGI. V lost 6 bases, J lost 2 bases, and 10 bases lay in between.

The V and J genes are TRBV6-5 and TRBJ1-2, with 8 bases aligning to TRBD1. The CDR3 consists of 12 residues. The J segment lost 6 bases and the V segment lost 8 bases, leaving 5 bases of the junction unmatched. Germline CDR1 and CDR2: MNHEY and SVGAGI. For the CDR3, the DNA is TGTGCCAGCTCAAGACAGGGGAATGGCTACACCTTC. It yields the protein CASSRQGNGYTF.

The chain has TRBV18 and TRBJ1-2; TRBD1 matches 7 bases. V was pared by 6 bases and J by 4 bases, with 11 bases of the junction left unmatched. CDR3 length: 15 residues. In germline, CDR1 is KGHSH, CDR2 LQKENI. The CDR3 region has the DNA TGTGCCAGCTCCCCTTCCGGGACAGCGTCCTATGGCTACACCTTC. Its translation is CASSPSGTASYGYTF.

The chain has TRBV30 and TRBJ2-7; D gene unclear. The V gene's germline CDR1 is GTSNPN and CDR2 SVGIG (reference sequence). V lost 3 bases and J lost 2, with 11 bases in between. This CDR3 has 13 amino acids. CDR3: CAWSPGPPYEQYF. The DNA of the CDR3 is TGTGCCTGGAGCCCCGGGCCACCCTACGAGCAGTACTTC.

To note about this clone: One junction end does not reproduce the germline sequence, and a read error may be involved. The chain is built from TRBV10-3 and TRBJ1-1, with 8 bases identical to TRBD1. Per the germline V gene, CDR1 is ENHRY and CDR2 is SYGVKD. The CDR3 contains 13 residues. This CDR3 reads CAISLTGDTEAFF. CDR3 coding DNA: TGTGCCATCAGCTTGACAGGGGACACTGAGGCTTTCTTT.

This clone was seen a handful of times. The genes are TRBV4-3 and TRBJ2-3; TRBD2 matches 16 bases. CDR3 length: 17 amino acids. V was pared by 0 bases and J by 4 bases, with 1 base of the junction left unmatched. Germline V gene sequence: CDR1 LGHNA, CDR2 YSLEER. CDR3 sequence reads: CASSQDGTSGGADTQYF. CDR3 DNA sequence: TGCGCCAGCAGCCAAGATGGGACTAGCGGGGGGGCAGATACGCAGTATTTT.

The chain carries TRBV5-6 and TRBJ1-2; TRBD1 is a possible D gene (6 bases). With 3 bases removed from V and 0 bases from J, the gap between germline ends came to 15 bases. Germline V gene lookup returns CDR1 SGHDT and CDR2 YYEEEE. The CDR3 runs to 16 residues. CDR3 sequence: CASSSGTGGPNYGYTF. The CDR3 region has the DNA TGTGCCAGCAGCTCCGGGACCGGGGGCCCTAACTATGGCTACACCTTC. Supplemented by reference TRBV5-6 and TRBJ1-2, the full variable domain reads DAGVTQSPTHLIKTRGQQVTLRCSPKSGHDTVSWYQQALGQGPQFIFQYYEEEERQRGNFPDRFSGHQFPNYSSELNVNALLLGDSALYLCASSSGTGGPNYGYTFGSGTRLTVV.

On this clone itself: Additional DNA sequences in this sample encode the identical CDR3. This chain connects TRBV19 to TRBJ1-1; no definite D call. V lost 2 bases, J lost 0 bases, and 7 bases lay in between. This CDR3 is 14 amino acids long. The germline CDR1 and CDR2 sequences are LNHDA and SQIVND (reference sequence). The CDR3 reads CASSISPLNTEAFF. CDR3 DNA: TGTGCCAGTAGTATAAGTCCTTTGAACACTGAAGCTTTCTTT. Full variable domain (rest looked up from reference TRBV19 and TRBJ1-1): DGGITQSPKYLFRKEGQNVTLSCEQNLNHDAMYWYRQDPGQGLRLIYYSQIVNDFQKGDIAEGYSVSREKKESFPLTVTSAQKNPTAFYLCASSISPLNTEAFFGQGTRLTVV.

This chain uses TRBV25-1 with TRBJ1-2; TRBD1 might be the D (6 bases). The CDR3 extends over 15 amino acids. V was clipped by 1 base and J by 3 bases, with 12 bases between them. The germline CDR1 and CDR2 sequences are MGHDK and SYGVNS. In DNA, the CDR3 is TGTGCCAGCAGTGAATTGGCCAGGGGAGACTATGGCTACACCTTC. Protein product: CASSELARGDYGYTF.

V and J are TRBV7-9 and TRBJ2-2; 7 nucleotides line up with TRBD1. V lost 5 bases to trimming and J lost 5 bases; unmatched junction nucleotides: 8. The germline CDR1 and CDR2 sequences are SEHNR and FQNEAQ (reference sequence). This CDR3 has 15 residues. The CDR3 DNA reads as TGTGCCAGCAGCCAAACAGGGGCATCAACCGGGGAGCTGTTTTTT. Its protein is CASSQTGASTGELFF.

The chain recombines TRBV6-5 with TRBJ1-3; D gene ambiguous. Per the germline V gene, CDR1 is MNHEY and CDR2 is SVGAGI. The CDR3 totals 15 residues. With 4 bases removed from V and 1 base from J, the gap between germline ends came to 11 bases. The CDR3, as DNA: TGTGCCAGCAGTTTGTTGACGGCTTCTGGAAACACCATATATTTT. It encodes CASSLLTASGNTIYF.

A single count supports this clone. The rearrangement uses TRBV5-1 and TRBJ1-1, with D possibly being TRBD1 (6 bases). Between the trimmed V and J ends, which lost 6 bases and 5 bases, there was a span of 14 bases. The germline V gene encodes CDR1 SGHRS and CDR2 YFSETQ. This CDR3 comprises 13 residues. The CDR3 loop is CASTVDSRTEAFF. CDR3 coding DNA: TGCGCCAGCACCGTGGACAGTCGGACTGAAGCTTTCTTT.

This clone was seen a handful of times. The V call is TRBV12-3 or TRBV12-4, the J call TRBJ1-5; 8 bases are shared with TRBD1. The V segment lost 6 bases and the J segment 16 bases; nucleotides outside the gene matches: 11. The CDR3 has 12 amino acids. This chain's CDR3 is CASSQRTGPYHF. CDR3 nucleotide sequence: TGTGCCAGCAGCCAGCGGACAGGGCCCTACCATTTT.

V usage is TRBV2 and J usage is TRBJ1-1, with D unresolved. V was shortened by 5 bases and J by 2 bases, with 3 bases between the two germline ends. In germline, CDR1 is SNHLY, CDR2 FYNNEI. The CDR3 runs to 11 residues. The CDR3 loop reads CASSPNTEAFF. In DNA, the CDR3 is TGTGCCAGCAGTCCCAACACTGAAGCTTTCTTT.

The rearrangement joins TRBV5-4 to TRBJ1-2; D is uncertain. Trimming took 5 bases from V and 3 from J, leaving 14 bases between them. Germline-derived CDR1 and CDR2 are SGHNT and YYREEE (reference sequence). This CDR3 region has 14 residues. In nucleotides, the CDR3 is TGTGCCAGCAGAGGCGGTTCGGAGGACTATGGCTACACCTTC. The encoded protein is CASRGGSEDYGYTF.

The chain links TRBV7-2 to TRBJ1-5; 7 bases are a match to TRBD1. Unmatched junction bases numbered 3, after V lost 1 base and J lost 3 bases. The germline V gene has CDR1 SGHTA and CDR2 FQGNSA. This CDR3 is built from 15 residues. CDR3 loop: CASSLDRGFNQPQHF. CDR3 nucleotide sequence: TGTGCCAGCAGCTTAGACAGGGGCTTCAATCAGCCCCAGCATTTT.

V and J are TRBV7-6 and TRBJ1-1, with 9 positions matching TRBD1. The V and J ends lost 1 base and 4 bases, in that order; junction bases with no gene match: 10. The CDR3 spans 17 residues. Germline-derived CDR1 and CDR2 are SGHVS and FNYEAQ. CDR3 bases: TGTGCCAGCAGCTTAGTTGGTCCGGGACAGGGTGGCACTGAAGCTTTCTTT. Translation: CASSLVGPGQGGTEAFF.

The gene calls are TRBV7-9 and TRBJ1-1; no clear D gene. Germline V CDR1 and CDR2: SEHNR, FQNEAQ (reference sequence). The CDR3 is 15 amino acids. V was clipped by 5 bases and J by 0 bases, with 13 bases between them. The CDR3 sequence is CASSAYLGMNTEAFF. CDR3 sequence (DNA): TGTGCCAGCAGCGCGTACCTAGGGATGAACACTGAAGCTTTCTTT.

V gene TRBV15 combines with J gene TRBJ2-1; 9 bases agree with TRBD1. Germline CDR1 is LNHNV and CDR2 is YYDKDF (reference sequence). CDR3 length: 15 amino acids. V lost 8 bases and J lost 1; bases outside the gene matches: 6. Written as DNA, the CDR3 is TGTGCCACCGACAGGGGGGGAAGGTCCTACAATGAGCAGTTCTTC. This codes for CATDRGGRSYNEQFF. The complete variable domain, with remaining parts taken from reference TRBV15 and TRBJ2-1, reads DAMVIQNPRYQVTQFGKPVTLSCSQTLNHNVMYWYQQKSSQAPKLLFHYYDKDFNNEADTPDNFQSRRPNTSFCFLDIRSPGLGDTAMYLCATDRGGRSYNEQFFGPGTRLTVL.

The V gene is TRBV4-1, the J gene TRBJ2-7; D remains unclear. This CDR3 is 15 amino acids long. Per germline, CDR1 MGHRA and CDR2 YSYEKL. V was clipped by 0 bases and J by 7 bases, with 16 bases between them. The CDR3 DNA is TGCGCCAGCAGCCAAGAACCCCTGGGGTCGTGGGAGCAGTACTTC. This encodes CASSQEPLGSWEQYF.

This chain uses TRBV15 with TRBJ1-1, with a tentative D call TRBD1 (5 bases). The CDR3 contains 17 residues. In germline, CDR1 is LNHNV, CDR2 YYDKDF (reference sequence). V was cut by 0 bases and J by 4 bases, with 18 bases left in between. The CDR3 protein is CATSRDVRVSEGTEAFF. DNA for the CDR3: TGTGCCACCAGCAGAGATGTCAGGGTTTCTGAGGGCACTGAAGCTTTCTTT.

The genes are TRBV30 and TRBJ1-5, with D tentatively TRBD1 (6 bases). The germline V gene encodes CDR1 GTSNPN and CDR2 SVGIG (reference sequence). Trimming shortened V by 1 base and J by 9 bases, and 13 bases separated the two germline ends. This CDR3 spans 13 amino acids. The CDR3 DNA reads as TGTGCCTGGAGTGCTGGCAGGGGAACGCCCCAGCATTTT. The encoded protein is CAWSAGRGTPQHF.

This chain uses TRBV7-3 with TRBJ2-3; D is perhaps TRBD1 (5 bases). The CDR3 covers 15 residues. Between the trimmed V and J ends, which lost 2 bases and 2 bases, there was a span of 11 bases. Germline lookup yields CDR1 SGHTA and CDR2 FQGTGA. CDR3 protein: CASSLGAQYTDTQYF. The CDR3 region has the DNA TGTGCCAGCAGCTTAGGGGCACAGTACACAGATACGCAGTATTTT.

This chain connects TRBV18 to TRBJ1-1; D gene ambiguous. Trimming cost V 4 bases and J 1 base, with 13 bases left between them. Germline V gene lookup returns CDR1 KGHSH and CDR2 LQKENI. The CDR3 consists of 15 residues. This CDR3 is CASSLQVGSNTEAFF. CDR3 nucleotides: TGTGCCAGCTCACTCCAGGTGGGGTCGAACACTGAAGCTTTCTTT.

This clone was seen a single time. V gene TRBV6-5 combines with J gene TRBJ1-1; a weak D match, TRBD1 (5 bases). Germline loops: CDR1 MNHEY, CDR2 SVGAGI. V lost 5 bases and J lost 1, with 8 bases in between. The CDR3 consists of 13 residues. The CDR3 bases are TGTGCCAGCAGTACTCAGGGGAACACTGAAGCTTTCTTT. This codes for CASSTQGNTEAFF.

The J gene is TRBJ1-2, the V gene TRBV5-1; 7 bases line up with TRBD1. Trimming removed 5 bases from V and 2 bases from J; junction bases left unmatched: 12. Germline-derived CDR1 and CDR2 are SGHRS and YFSETQ. The CDR3 extends over 16 amino acids. The CDR3 DNA sequence: TGCGCCAGCAGTCCCGGGGACAGAACAACCAACTATGGCTACACCTTC. Protein product: CASSPGDRTTNYGYTF.

The rearrangement uses TRBV7-9 and TRBJ1-2; 12 nucleotides align to TRBD1. This CDR3 is 15 amino acids long. Trimming at V came to 4 bases and at J to 6 bases, leaving 6 bases not matched to a gene. Germline V CDR1 and CDR2: SEHNR, FQNEAQ (reference sequence). CDR3 in DNA: TGTGCCAGCAGCTACTCCGGGACAGGGGGCAATGGCTACACCTTC. It codes for CASSYSGTGGNGYTF.